The 25 T cell receptor beta chains in this list originate from one sample, sequenced in a study of blood T cells in healthy people across ages. For the second PCR, which ran for 7 to 11 cycles, a sample-barcoded 5' primer and a J-beta primer mix were used. MiXCR was run by TCRdb on the 5' RACE reads, yielding one entry per CDR3 protein. The profile shows hundreds of thousands of distinct CDR3 sequences, less than 35% of them singletons. The specimen sequenced was blood. The receptors were sampled from a woman at least 80 years old in good health.

The J gene is TRBJ2-3, the V gene TRBV5-5, with 7 bases aligning to TRBD1. Losses at the gene ends were 3 bases for V and 4 bases for J; bases not matched to a gene: 17. The CDR3 is made up of 18 amino acids. The germline V gene has CDR1 SGHKS and CDR2 YYEKEE (reference sequence). The CDR3 is CASSSRAGTVFEADTQYF. The CDR3 DNA is TGTGCCAGCAGCTCCCGGGCCGGGACAGTATTTGAGGCAGATACGCAGTATTTT.

This clonotype was observed at least ten times. The J gene is TRBJ1-2, the V gene TRBV18; 8 bases map to TRBD1. CDR1 and CDR2 from the germline V gene are KGHSH and LQKENI. After removal of 2 bases from V and 1 base from J, the junction contained 15 bases not matched to a gene. The CDR3 extends over 19 amino acids. The DNA of the CDR3 is TGTGCCAGCTCACCAAGGGGAGAGTCCCGGGACAGGTTTAACTATGGCTACACCTTC. The encoded protein is CASSPRGESRDRFNYGYTF.

The sample holds many counts of this clonotype. The chain recombines TRBV27 with TRBJ2-1; TRBD1 matches at 7 bases. Germline trimming cut 3 bases from V and 6 bases from J; bases unmatched to any gene: 5. Germline values: CDR1 MNHEY, CDR2 SMNVEV (reference sequence). The CDR3 loop spans 14 amino acids. The CDR3 loop is CASSFRQGSNEQFF. CDR3 nucleotides: TGTGCCAGCAGTTTTAGACAGGGTAGCAATGAGCAGTTCTTC.

On this clonotype itself: A read error is possible here, since a much larger clone lies one base away. The rearrangement joins TRBV5-5 to TRBJ2-1, with TRBD1 matching 8 bases. The CDR3 runs to 13 residues. The germline gives CDR1 SGHKS, CDR2 YYEKEE (reference sequence). The CDR3 bases are TGTACCAGCAGCCCATCGACAGGGGTTGAGCAGTTCTTC. It codes for CTSSPSTGVEQFF.

This rearrangement joins TRBV7-2 to TRBJ1-2; a possible D gene is TRBD1 (6 bases). V lost 6 bases to trimming and J lost 8 bases, with 13 bases between them. The CDR3 runs to 12 residues. Per germline, CDR1 SGHTA and CDR2 FQGNSA. CDR3 nucleotides: TGTGCCAGCAGTTACGCAGGGGAAGGCTACACCTTC. This encodes CASSYAGEGYTF.

The chain recombines TRBV15 with TRBJ2-3; TRBD2 aligns across 8 bases. This CDR3 is 20 amino acids long. The V gene's germline CDR1 is LNHNV and CDR2 YYDKDF (reference sequence). J gave up 0 bases and V 0 bases, and 14 bases lay outside the gene matches. CDR3 DNA sequence: TGTGCCACCAGCAGAGATGGGGGGTTCCGAGCGGGAGTCAGCACAGATACGCAGTATTTT. Translation gives CATSRDGGFRAGVSTDTQYF.

This clonotype has ten or more counts. The genes are TRBV5-6 and TRBJ2-1; tentative D call: TRBD2 (5 bases). The CDR3 has 15 residues. Germline CDR1 reads SGHDT; CDR2 reads YYEEEE. The V end lost 4 bases, the J end lost 6 bases, and 17 bases lay between the germline ends. CDR3 in DNA: TGTGCCAGCAGCCAAATAAATGGACTGGGCAATGAGCAGTTCTTC. It yields the protein CASSQINGLGNEQFF. Based on the CDR3 plus reference TRBV5-6 and TRBJ2-1, the full variable domain is DAGVTQSPTHLIKTRGQQVTLRCSPKSGHDTVSWYQQALGQGPQFIFQYYEEEERQRGNFPDRFSGHQFPNYSSELNVNALLLGDSALYLCASSQINGLGNEQFFGPGTRLTVL.

The chain couples TRBV7-2 to TRBJ1-4; 8 nucleotides match TRBD1. Germline V gene data show CDR1 as SGHTA and CDR2 as FQGNSA. CDR3 length: 16 amino acids. Trimming took 3 bases from V and 0 from J; bases not matched to a gene: 3. The CDR3: CASSFGRGPTNEKLFF. The CDR3 region has the DNA TGTGCCAGCAGCTTTGGCAGGGGGCCAACTAATGAAAAACTGTTTTTT.

The chain has TRBV5-1 and TRBJ2-5; possible D gene TRBD2, 6 bases. The germline CDR1 and CDR2 sequences are SGHRS and YFSETQ. There are 15 residues in the CDR3. With 3 bases removed from V and 5 bases from J, the gap between germline ends came to 17 bases. In DNA form, the CDR3 reads TGCGCCAGCAGCTGGGGGGAACTGGCCCCCGAGACCCAGTACTTC. Translating gives CASSWGELAPETQYF. Full variable domain (outside the CDR3, taken from reference TRBV5-1 and TRBJ2-5): KAGVTQTPRYLIKTRGQQVTLSCSPISGHRSVSWYQQTPGQGLQFLFEYFSETQRNKGNFPGRFSGRQFSNSRSEMNVSTLELGDSALYLCASSWGELAPETQYFGPGTRLLVL.

This clonotype has only a few counts. The V gene is TRBV5-1, the J gene TRBJ2-3; 12 nucleotides align to TRBD2. Germline lookup yields CDR1 SGHRS and CDR2 YFSETQ. The CDR3 consists of 19 residues. Trimming removed 2 bases from V and 3 bases from J; junction bases left unmatched: 13. The CDR3 coding sequence is TGCGCCAGCAGCTTAAAAGCCAGGACTAGCGGGGTTGGTACAGATACGCAGTATTTT. It encodes CASSLKARTSGVGTDTQYF.

The rearrangement uses TRBV7-9 and TRBJ1-4; no reliable D call. CDR3 length: 15 residues. The V end was cut by 7 bases, the J end by 0 bases, with 12 bases between. Germline CDR1 is SEHNR and CDR2 is FQNEAQ (reference sequence). As DNA, the CDR3 is TGTGCCAGCACCCTAAGAGGGACAACTAATGAAAAACTGTTTTTT. Translating it yields CASTLRGTTNEKLFF.

As to this clonotype: This sequence may be a read error, since a much larger clone differs from it by one base. The chain is built from TRBV7-8 and TRBJ2-7, with a tentative D call TRBD1 (8 bases). This CDR3 contains 14 residues. V dropped 7 bases and J dropped 2 bases, with 15 bases sitting between them. The germline V gene encodes CDR1 SGHVS and CDR2 FQNEAQ. The CDR3 loop is CASNQAGQAYEQYF. For the CDR3, the DNA is TGTGCCAGCAATCAAGCGGGACAGGCCTACGAGCAGTACTTC. Full variable domain (remainder filled in from reference TRBV7-8 and TRBJ2-7): GAGVSQSPRYKVAKRGQDVALRCDPISGHVSLFWYQQALGQGPEFLTYFQNEAQLDKSGLPSDRFFAERPEGSVSTLKIQRTQQEDSAVYLCASNQAGQAYEQYFGPGTRLTVT.

This clonotype was detected ten times or more. The chain combines TRBV7-9 with TRBJ2-3; 12 positions match TRBD2. CDR3 length: 18 amino acids. Germline trimming cut 5 bases from V and 4 bases from J; bases unmatched to any gene: 13. Germline-derived CDR1 and CDR2 are SEHNR and FQNEAQ (reference sequence). CDR3 in amino acids: CASSQALLAGGIPDTQYF. The CDR3 nucleotides are TGTGCCAGCAGCCAAGCCTTACTAGCGGGGGGAATTCCAGATACGCAGTATTTT.

This clonotype was recorded a few times. The V and J genes are TRBV10-3 and TRBJ1-2, with D hard to call. CDR1 ENHRY and CDR2 SYGVKD come from the germline V gene. This CDR3 contains 14 residues. Between the trimmed V and J ends, which lost 0 bases and 6 bases, there was a span of 11 bases. CDR3 in amino acids: CAISESIPQDGYTF. Here the CDR3 DNA reads TGTGCCATCAGTGAGTCGATTCCGCAGGATGGCTACACCTTC.

This clonotype appeared a few times. This may stem from a read error, because a much larger clone lies one nucleotide away. The gene calls are TRBV9 and TRBJ2-7; D possibly corresponds to TRBD2 (7 bases). This CDR3 contains 15 residues. In germline, CDR1 is SGDLS, CDR2 YYNGEE. Trimming removed 0 bases at V and 3 bases at J, with 13 bases between. This CDR3 is CASSVGGGAGYEQYF. CDR3 in DNA: TGTGCCAGCAGCGTAGGAGGGGGGGCTGGCTACGAGCAGTACTTC.

The chain joins TRBV18 to TRBJ2-7, with 7 bases fitting TRBD1. This CDR3 has 18 amino acids. Germline V CDR1 and CDR2: KGHSH, LQKENI. Trimming cost V 2 bases and J 1 base; bases outside gene matches: 14. This CDR3 reads CASSPSKTGSGGSYEQYF. The CDR3 nucleotides read TGTGCCAGCTCACCAAGCAAAACGGGGTCAGGGGGATCCTACGAGCAGTACTTC.

This clonotype has a count of ten or more. The germline gene is not matched at one end of the junction; a read error may be the cause. The CDR3 reads CSSSGGGLGEQFF. CDR3 coding DNA: TGCAGTTCTAGCGGGGGGGGACTTGGAGAGCAGTTCTTC. This chain uses TRBV20-1 with TRBJ2-1; TRBD2 matches at 12 bases. CDR1 and CDR2 (germline): DFQATT, SNEGSKA (reference sequence). CDR3 size: 13 residues.

The V and J genes are TRBV7-2 and TRBJ2-7; weak D call: TRBD1 (5 bases). Trimming removed 11 bases at V and 0 bases at J, with 14 bases between. In germline, CDR1 is SGHTA, CDR2 FQGNSA. The length of the CDR3 is 13 residues. CDR3 bases: TGTGCCGGCAACACGACAGTCTCCTACGAGCAGTACTTC. It specifies CAGNTTVSYEQYF.

This clonotype was counted ten times or more. The V gene is TRBV7-2, the J gene TRBJ2-1, with D maybe TRBD1 (6 bases). CDR3 size: 19 residues. V was shortened by 3 bases and J by 0 bases, with 21 bases between the two germline ends. Looked up from germline, CDR1 is SGHTA and CDR2 is FQGNSA. The CDR3 bases are TGTGCCAGCAGCTTCCGGGCCGCTTGGGACACTCGCTCCTACAATGAGCAGTTCTTC. Its protein is CASSFRAAWDTRSYNEQFF.

This clonotype was observed many times. This chain links TRBV12-3 or TRBV12-4 with TRBJ2-7, with TRBD1 identical over 7 bases. V lost 5 bases and J lost 2; bases outside the gene matches: 6. The CDR3 spans 14 residues. CDR3 amino acids: CASSPQGRTYEQYF. For the CDR3, the DNA is TGTGCCAGCAGTCCACAGGGGAGAACCTACGAGCAGTACTTC.

This clonotype was picked up many times. V gene TRBV7-9 combines with J gene TRBJ2-3; 11 positions match TRBD2. The CDR3 spans 19 residues. V trimming: 6 bases; J trimming: 6 bases; junction bases outside the gene matches: 20. Germline CDR1 is SEHNR and CDR2 is FQNEAQ (reference sequence). CDR3 sequence reads: CASSSGLAGRRAPPDTQYF. In nucleotides, the CDR3 is TGTGCCAGCAGTTCAGGACTAGCGGGCAGGAGGGCGCCACCGGATACGCAGTATTTT.

V usage is TRBV5-1 and J usage is TRBJ1-5; D might be TRBD1 (5 bases). The CDR3 has 16 amino acids. Deletions cut 2 bases from V and 0 bases from J, with 12 bases between. The germline CDR1 and CDR2 sequences are SGHRS and YFSETQ. The CDR3 protein is CASSLDGDYSNQPQHF. For the CDR3, the DNA is TGCGCCAGCAGCTTAGACGGGGACTATAGCAATCAGCCCCAGCATTTT.

There are a few counts of this clonotype. The V gene is TRBV9, the J gene TRBJ2-7, with D possibly being TRBD1 or TRBD2 (6 bases each). In germline, CDR1 is SGDLS, CDR2 YYNGEE. This CDR3 comprises 15 residues. The V and J ends lost 2 bases and 5 bases respectively, with 17 bases between them. As DNA, the CDR3 is TGTGCCAGCAGCGTCGACGGTAGGGGGGACAACGAGCAGTACTTC. Its protein product is CASSVDGRGDNEQYF.

This clonotype was seen at least ten times. J is TRBJ1-2 and V is TRBV29-1; 7 bases are a match to TRBD1. V was clipped by 0 bases and J by 4 bases; unmatched bases: 5. Germline CDR1 reads SQVTM; CDR2 reads ANQGSEA. The CDR3 runs to 14 residues. In DNA, the CDR3 is TGCAGCGTTGAAGATCCGGACAGGTTCTATGGCTACACCTTC. It codes for CSVEDPDRFYGYTF.

The gene calls are TRBV28 and TRBJ2-5; 7 bases line up with TRBD2. Unmatched junction bases numbered 11, after V lost 8 bases and J lost 5 bases. The CDR3 runs to 14 residues. From germline, CDR1 is MDHEN and CDR2 SYDVKM. The CDR3 is CASGGGARGETQYF. The CDR3 region has the DNA TGTGCCAGCGGGGGAGGGGCCCGTGGGGAGACCCAGTACTTC. Filled out from reference TRBV28 and TRBJ2-5, the complete variable domain reads DVKVTQSSRYLVKRTGEKVFLECVQDMDHENMFWYRQDPGLGLRLIYFSYDVKMKEKGDIPEGYSVSREKKERFSLILESASTNQTSMYLCASGGGARGETQYFGPGTRLLVL.